This paragraph covers one TCR beta chain sequence. Original handling: By means of reference gene primer amplification, nucleated cell counts were estimated. This table comes from immunoSEQ multiplex PCR, and its TCRdb copy is limited to in-frame clones, with some not included. D and trimming come from the DNA, and the V and J calls and clone size come from that table. The sample consists of over 200,000 clones, around 83% of them appearing once. V shed 4 bases, J shed 1 base, and the junction held 5 bases outside the gene matches. This CDR3 spans 15 amino acids. Germline CDR1 is SNHLY and CDR2 is FYNNEI. This record comes from a study of blood T cell repertoires in COVID-19. Study in general: The United States, Italy and Spain provided the acute and convalescent COVID-19 samples.

The rearrangement joins TRBV2 to TRBJ2-5, with 8 bases that match TRBD1. The TCR originated in a man older than 75 with acute or convalescent COVID-19. The sample consisted of peripheral blood. The CDR3 protein is CASSGQGRPQETQYF. CDR3 DNA: TGTGCCAGCAGTGGACAGGGGAGGCCCCAAGAGACCCAGTACTTC.